The clone carrying this TCR beta chain rates as medium-sized. Its target is not known. This beta chain is an off-target read within a library intended for alpha chains, so its frequency means little. Specified time point: sample taken at primary tumor resection. The data were obtained in a study of spatial heterogeneity in lung cancer. Whole-study findings and limits: Tumor mutation counts were tracked by expanded intratumoral alpha and beta TCR counts.

From germline, CDR1 is MNHEY and CDR2 SMNVEV (reference sequence). The CDR3 sequence is 13 residues long. The V end was cut by 6 bases, the J end by 4 bases, with 10 bases between. MiXCR, applied by TCRdb to the 5' RACE reads, yields one record per CDR3 protein. The table shows 6,000 to 8,000 distinct CDR3 sequences, with over 5.5% occurring only once. The clonotype comes from a female donor with early-stage non-small cell lung cancer. J is TRBJ2-4 and V is TRBV27; D may be TRBD1 or TRBD2 (5 bases each). Sequenced here: lung tumor tissue, sampled at surgery. This chain's CDR3 is CASSWDPKNIQYF. The CDR3 DNA reads as TGTGCCAGCAGCTGGGACCCTAAAAACATTCAGTACTTC.